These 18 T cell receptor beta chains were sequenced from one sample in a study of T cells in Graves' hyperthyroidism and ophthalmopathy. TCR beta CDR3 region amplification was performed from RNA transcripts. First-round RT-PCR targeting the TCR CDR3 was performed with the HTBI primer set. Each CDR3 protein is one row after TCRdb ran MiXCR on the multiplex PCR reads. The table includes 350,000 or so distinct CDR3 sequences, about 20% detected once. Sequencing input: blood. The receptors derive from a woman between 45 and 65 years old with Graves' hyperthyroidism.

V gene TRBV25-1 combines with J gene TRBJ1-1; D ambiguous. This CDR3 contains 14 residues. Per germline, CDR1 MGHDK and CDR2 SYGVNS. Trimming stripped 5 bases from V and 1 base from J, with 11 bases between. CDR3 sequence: CASSKTPGNTEAFF. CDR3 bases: TGTGCCAGCAGTAAGACCCCAGGGAACACTGAAGCTTTCTTT.

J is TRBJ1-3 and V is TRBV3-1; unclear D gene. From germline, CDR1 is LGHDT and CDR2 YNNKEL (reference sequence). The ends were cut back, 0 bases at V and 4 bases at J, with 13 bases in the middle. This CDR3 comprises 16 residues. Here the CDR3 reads CASSQEPGVWGNTIYF. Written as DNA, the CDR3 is TGTGCCAGCAGCCAAGAGCCCGGCGTCTGGGGAAACACCATATATTTT.

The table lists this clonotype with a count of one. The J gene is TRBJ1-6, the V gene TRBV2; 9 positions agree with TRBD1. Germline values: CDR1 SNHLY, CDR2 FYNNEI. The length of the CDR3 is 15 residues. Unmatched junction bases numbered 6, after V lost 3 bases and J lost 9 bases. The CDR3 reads CASSEIGQGRSPLHF. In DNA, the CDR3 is TGTGCCAGCAGTGAGATAGGACAGGGGCGTTCACCCCTCCACTTT.

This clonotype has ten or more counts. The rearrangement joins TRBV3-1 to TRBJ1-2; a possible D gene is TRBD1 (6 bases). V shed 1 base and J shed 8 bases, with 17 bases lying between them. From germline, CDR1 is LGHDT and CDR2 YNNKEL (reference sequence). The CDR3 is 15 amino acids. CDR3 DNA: TGTGCCAGCAGCCAAGGGACAGTGGGTACGGGAGGCTACACCTTC. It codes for CASSQGTVGTGGYTF.

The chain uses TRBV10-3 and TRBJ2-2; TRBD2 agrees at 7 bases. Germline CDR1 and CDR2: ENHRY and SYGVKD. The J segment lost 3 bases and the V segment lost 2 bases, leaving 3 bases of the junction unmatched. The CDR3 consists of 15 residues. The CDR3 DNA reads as TGTGCCATCAGTGAGGCTAGCGGATACACCGGGGAGCTGTTTTTT. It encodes CAISEASGYTGELFF.

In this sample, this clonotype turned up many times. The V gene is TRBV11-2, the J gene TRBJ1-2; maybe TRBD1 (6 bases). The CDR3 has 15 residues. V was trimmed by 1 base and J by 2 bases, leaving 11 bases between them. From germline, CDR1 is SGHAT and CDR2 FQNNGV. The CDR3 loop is CASSLGRQANYGYTF. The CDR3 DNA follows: TGTGCCAGCAGCTTAGGTAGACAGGCCAACTATGGCTACACCTTC.

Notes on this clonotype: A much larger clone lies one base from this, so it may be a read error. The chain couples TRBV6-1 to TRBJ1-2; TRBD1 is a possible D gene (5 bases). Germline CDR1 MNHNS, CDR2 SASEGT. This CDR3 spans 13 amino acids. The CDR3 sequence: CASRAGWDHGYIF. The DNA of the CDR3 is TGTGCCAGCAGGGCCGGATGGGACCATGGCTACATCTTC.

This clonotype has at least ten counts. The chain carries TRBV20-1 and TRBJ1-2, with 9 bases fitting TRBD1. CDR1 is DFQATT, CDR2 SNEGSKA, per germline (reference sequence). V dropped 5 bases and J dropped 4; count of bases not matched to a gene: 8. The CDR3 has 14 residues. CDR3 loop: CSAWTGTGIYGYTF. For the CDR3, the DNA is TGCAGTGCTTGGACCGGGACAGGGATCTATGGCTACACCTTC.

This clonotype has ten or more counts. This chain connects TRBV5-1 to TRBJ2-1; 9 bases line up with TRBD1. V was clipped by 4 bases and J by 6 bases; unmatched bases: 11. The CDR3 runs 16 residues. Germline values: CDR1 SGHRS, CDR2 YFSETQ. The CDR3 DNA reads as TGCGCCAGCAGCCTCATAGGACCGGGACAGGGCAATGAGCAGTTCTTC. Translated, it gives CASSLIGPGQGNEQFF.

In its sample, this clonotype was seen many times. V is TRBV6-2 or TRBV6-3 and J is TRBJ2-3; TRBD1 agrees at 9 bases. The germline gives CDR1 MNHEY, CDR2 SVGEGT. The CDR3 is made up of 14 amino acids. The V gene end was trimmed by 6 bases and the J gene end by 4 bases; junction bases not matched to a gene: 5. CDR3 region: CASSPGQGPDTQYF. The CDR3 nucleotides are TGTGCCAGCAGCCCGGGACAGGGTCCAGATACGCAGTATTTT.

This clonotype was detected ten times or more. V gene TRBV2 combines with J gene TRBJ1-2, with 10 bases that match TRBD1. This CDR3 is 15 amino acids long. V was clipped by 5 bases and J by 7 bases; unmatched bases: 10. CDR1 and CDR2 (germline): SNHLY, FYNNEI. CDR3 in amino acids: CASSPDRGSVRGYTF. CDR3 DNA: TGTGCCAGCAGTCCGGACAGGGGGTCGGTTCGTGGCTACACCTTC.

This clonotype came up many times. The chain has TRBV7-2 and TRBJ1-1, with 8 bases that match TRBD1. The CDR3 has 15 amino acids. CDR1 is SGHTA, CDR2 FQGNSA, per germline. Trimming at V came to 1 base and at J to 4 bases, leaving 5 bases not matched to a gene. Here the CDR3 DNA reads TGTGCCAGCAGCTTAGGGGACAGGTGGGGCACTGAAGCTTTCTTT. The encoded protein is CASSLGDRWGTEAFF.

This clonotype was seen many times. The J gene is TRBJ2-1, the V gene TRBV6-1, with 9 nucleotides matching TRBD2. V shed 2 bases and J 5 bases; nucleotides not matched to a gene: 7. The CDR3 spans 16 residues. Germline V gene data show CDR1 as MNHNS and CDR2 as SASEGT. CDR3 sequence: CASSEFASGVNNEQFF. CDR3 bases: TGTGCCAGCAGTGAATTTGCTAGCGGGGTGAACAATGAGCAGTTCTTC.

CDR3 protein: CASSPRVWSYGYTF. The CDR3 DNA reads TGTGCCAGCAGCCCCAGGGTCTGGTCCTATGGCTACACCTTC. The V call is TRBV28, the J call TRBJ1-2; D is perhaps TRBD1 (5 bases). The CDR3 loop spans 14 amino acids. Trimming pared 6 bases from V and 4 bases from J, leaving 15 bases between. Germline loops: CDR1 MDHEN, CDR2 SYDVKM.

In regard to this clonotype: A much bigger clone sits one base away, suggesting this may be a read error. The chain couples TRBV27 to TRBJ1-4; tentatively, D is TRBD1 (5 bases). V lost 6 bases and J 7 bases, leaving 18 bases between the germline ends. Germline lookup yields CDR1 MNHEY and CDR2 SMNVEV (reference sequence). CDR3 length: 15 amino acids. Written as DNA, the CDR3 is TGTGCCAGCAGCCCTGAATCACTTAGGGGTGAAAAACTGTTTTTT. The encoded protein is CASSPESLRGEKLFF. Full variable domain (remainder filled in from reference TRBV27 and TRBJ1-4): EAQVTQNPRYLITVTGKKLTVTCSQNMNHEYMSWYRQDPGLGLRQIYYSMNVEVTDKGDVPEGYKVSRKEKRNFPLILESPSPNQTSLYFCASSPESLRGEKLFFGSGTQLSVL.

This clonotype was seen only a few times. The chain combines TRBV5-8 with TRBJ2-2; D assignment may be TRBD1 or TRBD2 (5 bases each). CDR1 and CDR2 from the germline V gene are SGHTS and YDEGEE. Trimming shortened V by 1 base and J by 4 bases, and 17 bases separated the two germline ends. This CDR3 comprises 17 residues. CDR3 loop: CASSLPYEGRSTGELFF. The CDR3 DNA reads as TGTGCCAGCAGCTTGCCTTACGAGGGACGGTCCACCGGGGAGCTGTTTTTT.

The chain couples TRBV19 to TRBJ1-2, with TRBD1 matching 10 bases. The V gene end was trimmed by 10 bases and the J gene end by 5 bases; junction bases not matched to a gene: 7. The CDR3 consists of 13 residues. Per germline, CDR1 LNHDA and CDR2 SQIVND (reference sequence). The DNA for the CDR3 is TGTGCCACCAAAGGACAGGGGGTTTATGGCTACACCTTC. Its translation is CATKGQGVYGYTF.

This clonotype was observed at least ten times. CDR3 sequence (DNA): TGTGCCAGCAGCCCTAGACAGGGGCGCTATGGCTACACCTTC. Its protein is CASSPRQGRYGYTF. This sequence joins TRBV28 and TRBJ1-2; TRBD1 matches at 8 bases. CDR1 is MDHEN and CDR2 is SYDVKM in the germline V gene. V gave up 6 bases and J gave up 4 bases; unmatched junction bases: 7. This CDR3 is built from 14 residues.